This TCR beta chain was sequenced for a study of OX40 agonist ivuxolimab in advanced cancers. A note on the overall study: Ivuxolimab, which targeted the costimulatory receptor OX40 (CD134), was an agonistic, fully human IgG2 monoclonal antibody. Peripheral TCRbeta sequencing aimed to test whether ivuxolimab altered TCR sequence diversity and caused clonal T-cell expansion. Partial responses occurred in three dose-escalation patients: two with cutaneous melanoma and one with hepatocellular carcinoma. Prior anti-PD-1, anti-PD-L1 or anti-CTLA-4 therapy was permitted, and checkpoint inhibitors had been received by roughly 42% of dose-escalation patients. Among the 52 dose-escalation patients, roughly 20 had hepatocellular carcinoma, approximately 15 melanoma, 9 renal cell carcinoma and 9 head and neck cancer. A male proportion of about 79% and a mean age of approximately 61 years, ranging from about 23 to 79, were recorded for the dose-escalation cohort. The monotherapy dose-escalation portion (N of about 50 patients) of the phase I ivuxolimab trial is reported in the paper. Intravenous ivuxolimab was administered to patients every 2 weeks at six dose levels: 0.01, 0.1, 0.3, 1.5, 3 and 10 mg/kg. Summary of the overall study and its limitations: At doses of 0.1 to 3.0 mg/kg, clonal expansion of both CD4+ and CD8+ blood T cells was observed from baseline to week 6. The antigen specificity of the clonally expanded peripheral T cells was not determined. Low levels of normalized T-cell clonal expansion were also seen in some nonresponding patients. After ivuxolimab, more expanded clones were found on average in CD8+ T cells than in CD4+ T cells. Partial responders in the 0.1-3.0 mg/kg groups had among the lowest normalized peripheral clonal expansion, especially among CD8+ T cells.

The sample holds one count of this clone. Its antigen remains unidentified. No base quality information exists; no much larger clone differs at one position. To sequence the TCRbeta CDR3 region, genomic DNA was isolated from the sorted cells. The immunoSEQ Assay was used to sequence the TCRbeta CDR3 regions. Imported from immuneACCESS, the table was reduced by TCRdb to in-frame sequences with V and J called. These copies leave out some clones; in studies compared against another copy, an unresolved V gene accounts for under half, and the cause of the remainder is not known. A total of 60,000 to 65,000 clones appear in this sample, around 93% of them only once. The leading ten clones occupy about 13% of the sample. The trial excluded patients who had a history of autoimmune disease or were on systemic immunosuppression. In every dose cohort, peripheral blood was drawn for TCR sequencing at baseline, cycle 4 day 1, and cycle 7 day 1. Samples came from an open-label, multicenter, first-in-human phase I dose-escalation trial of ivuxolimab. Adults with locally advanced or metastatic head and neck squamous cell, hepatocellular, melanoma or renal cell carcinoma were enrolled in the trial. Before TCR sequencing, CD4+ T cells and CD8+ T cells from peripheral blood were sorted into separate populations.

The CDR3 sequence holds 13 residues, the cysteine and phenylalanine included. Here the CDR3 DNA is all that survives: 39 bases in frame from base 1. Via the germline V gene, CDR1 is SGHAT and CDR2 FQNNGV. The V and J ends are trimmed by 4 bases and 4 bases, leaving 11 bases between them. The specimen was CD4+ or CD8+ T cells sorted from blood, collected in a trial of the OX40 agonist ivuxolimab. The V and J genes are TRBV11-2 and TRBJ2-7; TRBD1 is possibly the D segment (6 matching bases). This TCR derives from an adult with an advanced solid tumor such as melanoma, head and neck, liver or kidney cancer. The CDR3 protein: CASSSSQGYEQYF. The bases read TGTGCCAGCAGCTCCTCACAGGGTTACGAGCAGTACTTC.